This paragraph covers one TCR beta chain sequence. Germline CDR1 MRHNA, CDR2 SNTAGT. Trimming left V 0 bases short and J 0 bases short, with 6 bases between. This CDR3 has 15 amino acids. The data originate from a study of cytomegalovirus exposure and HLA in healthy donors. It was with 60 Vbeta and 13 Jbeta primers that the PCR ran. Data came from immunoSEQ multiplex PCR; TCRdb stores just in-frame clones and leaves some out. The sample shows roughly 130,000 clones, about 74% of them seen only once. The sequence derives from a man younger than 35 in good health and CMV-seropositive. The sample taken for sequencing was PBMCs. The chain links TRBV6-4 to TRBJ1-5, with D possibly matching TRBD1 (5 bases). CDR3 in DNA: TGTGCCAGCAGTGACTCGACAGCTAGCAATCAGCCCCAGCATTTT. Its translation is CASSDSTASNQPQHF.